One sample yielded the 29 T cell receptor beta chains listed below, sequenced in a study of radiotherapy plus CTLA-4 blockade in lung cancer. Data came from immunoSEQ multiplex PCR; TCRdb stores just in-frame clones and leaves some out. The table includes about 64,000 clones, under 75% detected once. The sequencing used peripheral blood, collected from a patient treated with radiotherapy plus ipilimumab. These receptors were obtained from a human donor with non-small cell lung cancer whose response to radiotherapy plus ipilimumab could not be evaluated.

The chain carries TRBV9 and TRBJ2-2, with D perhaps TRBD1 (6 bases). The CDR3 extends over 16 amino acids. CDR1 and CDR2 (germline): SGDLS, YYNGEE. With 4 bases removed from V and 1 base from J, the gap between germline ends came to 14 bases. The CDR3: CASSLVTGKNTGELFF. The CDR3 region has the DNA TGTGCCAGCAGCCTAGTCACAGGGAAGAACACCGGGGAGCTGTTTTTT.

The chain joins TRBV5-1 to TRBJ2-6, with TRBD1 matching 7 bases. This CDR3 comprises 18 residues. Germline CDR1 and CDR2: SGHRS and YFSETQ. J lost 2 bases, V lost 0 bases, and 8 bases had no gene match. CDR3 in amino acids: CASSLETGQLTGANVLTF. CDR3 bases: TGCGCCAGCAGCTTGGAGACGGGACAGTTAACTGGGGCCAACGTCCTGACTTTC. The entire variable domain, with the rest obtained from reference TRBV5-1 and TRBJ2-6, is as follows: KAGVTQTPRYLIKTRGQQVTLSCSPISGHRSVSWYQQTPGQGLQFLFEYFSETQRNKGNFPGRFSGRQFSNSRSEMNVSTLELGDSALYLCASSLETGQLTGANVLTFGAGSRLTVL.

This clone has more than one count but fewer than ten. Written as DNA, the CDR3 is TGTGCCAGCAGCGAAACAAGAAACACCGGGGAGCTGTTTTTT. The encoded protein is CASSETRNTGELFF. The gene calls are TRBV11-2 and TRBJ2-2; D uncertain. Germline CDR1 SGHAT, CDR2 FQNNGV. V was cut by 5 bases and J by 2 bases, with 9 bases left in between. There are 14 residues in the CDR3.

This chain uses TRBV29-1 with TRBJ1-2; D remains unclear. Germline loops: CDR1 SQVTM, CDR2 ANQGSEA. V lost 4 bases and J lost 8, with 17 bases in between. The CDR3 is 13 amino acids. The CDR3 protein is CSVVEGGEGGYTF. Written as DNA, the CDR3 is TGCAGCGTTGTAGAAGGAGGCGAGGGCGGCTACACCTTC.

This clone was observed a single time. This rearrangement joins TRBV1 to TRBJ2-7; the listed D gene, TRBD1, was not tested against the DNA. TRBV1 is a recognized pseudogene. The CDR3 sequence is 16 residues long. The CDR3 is CTSSQEGQGPVYEQYF. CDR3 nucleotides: TGCACCAGCAGCCAGGAGGGACAGGGGCCCGTCTACGAGCAGTACTTC.

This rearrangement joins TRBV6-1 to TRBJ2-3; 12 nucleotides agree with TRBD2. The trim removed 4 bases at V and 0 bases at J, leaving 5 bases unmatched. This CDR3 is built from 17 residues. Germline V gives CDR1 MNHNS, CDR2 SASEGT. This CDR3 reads CASSGLAGAWSTDTQYF. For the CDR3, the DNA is TGTGCCAGCAGTGGACTAGCGGGGGCGTGGAGCACAGATACGCAGTATTTT.

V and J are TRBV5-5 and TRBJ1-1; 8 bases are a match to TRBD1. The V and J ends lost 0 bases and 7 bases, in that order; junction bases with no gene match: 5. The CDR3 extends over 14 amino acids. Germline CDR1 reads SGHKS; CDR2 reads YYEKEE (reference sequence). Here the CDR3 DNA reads TGTGCCAGCAGCTTGGTTTTAGGACAGGGTGAAGCTTTCTTT. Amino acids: CASSLVLGQGEAFF.

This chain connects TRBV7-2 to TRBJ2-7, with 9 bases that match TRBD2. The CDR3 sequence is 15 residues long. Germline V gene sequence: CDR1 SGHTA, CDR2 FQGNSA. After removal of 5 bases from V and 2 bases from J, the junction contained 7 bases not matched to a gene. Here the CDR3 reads CASSPRLAVTYEQYF. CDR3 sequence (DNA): TGTGCCAGCAGCCCCCGACTAGCGGTAACCTACGAGCAGTACTTC. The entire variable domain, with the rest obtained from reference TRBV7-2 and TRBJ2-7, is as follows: GAGVSQSPSNKVTEKGKDVELRCDPISGHTALYWYRQSLGQGLEFLIYFQGNSAPDKSGLPSDRFSAERTGGSVSTLTIQRTQQEDSAVYLCASSPRLAVTYEQYFGPGTRLTVT.

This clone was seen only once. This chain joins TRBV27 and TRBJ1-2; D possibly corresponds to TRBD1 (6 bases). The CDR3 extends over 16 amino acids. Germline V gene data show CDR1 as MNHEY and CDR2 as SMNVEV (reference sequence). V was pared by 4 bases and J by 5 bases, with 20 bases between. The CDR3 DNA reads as TGTGCCAGCAGTTCCCTTATCTTACAGGGTCCTTATGGCTACACCTTC. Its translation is CASSSLILQGPYGYTF.

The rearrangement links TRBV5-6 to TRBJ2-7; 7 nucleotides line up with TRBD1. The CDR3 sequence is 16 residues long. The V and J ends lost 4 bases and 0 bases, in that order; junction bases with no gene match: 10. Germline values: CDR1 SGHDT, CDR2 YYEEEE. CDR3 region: CASSEGTARASYEQYF. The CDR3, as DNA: TGTGCCAGCAGCGAGGGGACAGCGAGGGCCTCCTACGAGCAGTACTTC.

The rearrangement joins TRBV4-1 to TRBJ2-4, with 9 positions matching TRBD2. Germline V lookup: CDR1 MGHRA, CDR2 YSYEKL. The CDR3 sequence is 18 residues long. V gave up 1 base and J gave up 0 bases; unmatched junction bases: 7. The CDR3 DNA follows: TGCGCCAGCAGCCAAGGGTTGGCTAGCGGGGTAGCCAAAAACATTCAGTACTTC. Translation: CASSQGLASGVAKNIQYF.

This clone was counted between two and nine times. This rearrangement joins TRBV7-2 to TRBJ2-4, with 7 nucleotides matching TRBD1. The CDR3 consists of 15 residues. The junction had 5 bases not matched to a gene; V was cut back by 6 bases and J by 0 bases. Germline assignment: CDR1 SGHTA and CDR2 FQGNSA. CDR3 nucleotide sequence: TGTGCCAGCAGAGGACAGGCCCTAGCCAAAAACATTCAGTACTTC. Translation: CASRGQALAKNIQYF.

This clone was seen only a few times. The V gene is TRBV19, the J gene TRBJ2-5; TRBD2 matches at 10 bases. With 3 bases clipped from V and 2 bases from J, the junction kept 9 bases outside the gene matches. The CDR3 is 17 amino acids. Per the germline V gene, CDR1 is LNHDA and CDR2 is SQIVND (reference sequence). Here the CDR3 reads CASSIWRSSGGQETQYF. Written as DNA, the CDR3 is TGTGCCAGTAGTATCTGGAGGTCTAGCGGGGGACAAGAGACCCAGTACTTC.

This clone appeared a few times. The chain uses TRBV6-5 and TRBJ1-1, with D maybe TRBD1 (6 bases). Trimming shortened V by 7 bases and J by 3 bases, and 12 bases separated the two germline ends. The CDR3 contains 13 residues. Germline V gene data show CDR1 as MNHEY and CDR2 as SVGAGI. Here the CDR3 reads CASNNGQYTEAFF. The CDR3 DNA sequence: TGTGCCAGCAACAACGGACAGTACACTGAAGCTTTCTTT.

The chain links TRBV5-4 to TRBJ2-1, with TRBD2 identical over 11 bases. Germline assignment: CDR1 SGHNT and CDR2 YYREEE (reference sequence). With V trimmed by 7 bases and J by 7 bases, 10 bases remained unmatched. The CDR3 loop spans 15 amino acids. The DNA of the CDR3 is TGTGCCAGCGCTCTTAGCGGGGGGGCGTGGAATGAGCAGTTCTTC. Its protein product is CASALSGGAWNEQFF.

The CDR3 DNA follows: TGTGCCAGCGCGCGAGGGGCCAACGTCCTGACTTTC. Translation gives CASARGANVLTF. J is TRBJ2-6 and V is TRBV6-5; D gene ambiguous. The germline V and J ends were trimmed by 8 bases and 4 bases, with 6 bases remaining between them. Germline V lookup: CDR1 MNHEY, CDR2 SVGAGI. The CDR3 totals 12 residues.

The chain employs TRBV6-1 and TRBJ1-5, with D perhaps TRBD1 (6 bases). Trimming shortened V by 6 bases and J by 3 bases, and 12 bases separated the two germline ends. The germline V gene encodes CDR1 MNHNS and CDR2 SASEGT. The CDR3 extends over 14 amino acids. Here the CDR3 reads CASSGQPNNQPQHF. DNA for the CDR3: TGTGCCAGCAGCGGACAGCCAAACAATCAGCCCCAGCATTTT.

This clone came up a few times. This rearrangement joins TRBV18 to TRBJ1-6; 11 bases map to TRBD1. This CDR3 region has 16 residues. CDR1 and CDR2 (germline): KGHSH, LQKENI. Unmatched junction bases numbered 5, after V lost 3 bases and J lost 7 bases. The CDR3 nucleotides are TGTGCCAGCTCACCCAACGGACAGGGGGCGAATTCACCCCTCCACTTT. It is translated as CASSPNGQGANSPLHF.

The CDR3 protein is CASRYTDTQYF. The CDR3 DNA follows: TGTGCCAGCAGGTACACAGATACGCAGTATTTT. This chain joins TRBV6-5 and TRBJ2-3; no definite D call. Germline V CDR1 and CDR2: MNHEY, SVGAGI. The CDR3 spans 11 residues. Trimming left V 6 bases short and J 2 bases short, with 3 bases between.

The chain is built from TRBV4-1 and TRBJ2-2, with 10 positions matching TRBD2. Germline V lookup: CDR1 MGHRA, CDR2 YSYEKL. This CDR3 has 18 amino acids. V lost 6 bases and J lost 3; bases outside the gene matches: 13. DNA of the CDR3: TGCGCCAGCAGGGAAGGACTAGCGGCAGTGGGCCACACCGGGGAGCTGTTTTTT. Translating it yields CASREGLAAVGHTGELFF.

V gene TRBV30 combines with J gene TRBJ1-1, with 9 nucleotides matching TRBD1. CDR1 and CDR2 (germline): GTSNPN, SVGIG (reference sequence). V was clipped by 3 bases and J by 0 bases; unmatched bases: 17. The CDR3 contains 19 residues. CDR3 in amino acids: CAWSYLSSGTGRLNTEAFF. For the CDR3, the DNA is TGTGCCTGGAGCTACCTTTCTTCCGGGACAGGGAGATTGAACACTGAAGCTTTCTTT.

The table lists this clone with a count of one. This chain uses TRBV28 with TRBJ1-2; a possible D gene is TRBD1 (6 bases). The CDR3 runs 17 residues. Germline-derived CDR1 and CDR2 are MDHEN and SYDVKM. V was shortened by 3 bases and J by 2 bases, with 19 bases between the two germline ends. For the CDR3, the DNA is TGTGCCAGCAGTTTGGGGGGGGCCTTCCCTCCCAACTATGGCTACACCTTC. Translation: CASSLGGAFPPNYGYTF.

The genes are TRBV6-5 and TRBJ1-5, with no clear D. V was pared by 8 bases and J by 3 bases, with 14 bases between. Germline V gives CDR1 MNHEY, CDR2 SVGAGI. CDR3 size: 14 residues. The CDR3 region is CASRREGFNQPQHF. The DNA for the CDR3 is TGTGCCAGCCGTCGAGAGGGTTTCAATCAGCCCCAGCATTTT.

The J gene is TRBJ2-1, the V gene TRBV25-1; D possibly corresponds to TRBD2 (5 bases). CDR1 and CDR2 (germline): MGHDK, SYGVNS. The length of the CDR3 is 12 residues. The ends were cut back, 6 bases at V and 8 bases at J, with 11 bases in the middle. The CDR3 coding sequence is TGTGCCAGCAGGGTTCGGGGTCATGAGCAGTTCTTC. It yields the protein CASRVRGHEQFF.

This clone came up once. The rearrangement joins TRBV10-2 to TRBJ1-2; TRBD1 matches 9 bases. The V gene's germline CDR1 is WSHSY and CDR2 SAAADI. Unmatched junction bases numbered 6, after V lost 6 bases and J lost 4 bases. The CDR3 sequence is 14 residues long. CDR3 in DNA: TGCGCCAGCAGGTTTCCGGGACAGGGCTATGGCTACACCTTC. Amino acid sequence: CASRFPGQGYGYTF.

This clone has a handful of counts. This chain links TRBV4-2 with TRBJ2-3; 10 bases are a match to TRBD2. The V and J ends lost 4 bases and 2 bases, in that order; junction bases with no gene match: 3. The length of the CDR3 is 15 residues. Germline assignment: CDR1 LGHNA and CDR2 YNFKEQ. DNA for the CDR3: TGTGCCAGCAGCCTTGGACTAGCGGTCACAGATACGCAGTATTTT. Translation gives CASSLGLAVTDTQYF.

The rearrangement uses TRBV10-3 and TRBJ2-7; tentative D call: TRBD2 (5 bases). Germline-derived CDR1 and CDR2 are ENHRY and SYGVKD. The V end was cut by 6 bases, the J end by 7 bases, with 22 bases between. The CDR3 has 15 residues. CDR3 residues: CAIRREGLLSWEQYF. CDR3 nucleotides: TGTGCCATCAGGAGAGAAGGACTCCTAAGCTGGGAGCAGTACTTC.

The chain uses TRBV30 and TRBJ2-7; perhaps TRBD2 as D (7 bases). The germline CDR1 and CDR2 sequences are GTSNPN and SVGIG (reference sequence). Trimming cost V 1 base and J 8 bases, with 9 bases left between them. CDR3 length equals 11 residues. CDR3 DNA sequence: TGTGCCTGGAGTGGGGGGGGCCAGCAGTACTTC. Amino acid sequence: CAWSGGGQQYF.

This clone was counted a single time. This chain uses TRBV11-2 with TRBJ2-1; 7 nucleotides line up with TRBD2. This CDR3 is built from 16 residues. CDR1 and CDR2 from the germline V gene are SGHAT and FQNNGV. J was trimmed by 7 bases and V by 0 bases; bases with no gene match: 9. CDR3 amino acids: CASSLDMGGGWNEQFF. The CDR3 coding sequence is TGTGCCAGCAGCTTAGATATGGGGGGGGGTTGGAATGAGCAGTTCTTC.